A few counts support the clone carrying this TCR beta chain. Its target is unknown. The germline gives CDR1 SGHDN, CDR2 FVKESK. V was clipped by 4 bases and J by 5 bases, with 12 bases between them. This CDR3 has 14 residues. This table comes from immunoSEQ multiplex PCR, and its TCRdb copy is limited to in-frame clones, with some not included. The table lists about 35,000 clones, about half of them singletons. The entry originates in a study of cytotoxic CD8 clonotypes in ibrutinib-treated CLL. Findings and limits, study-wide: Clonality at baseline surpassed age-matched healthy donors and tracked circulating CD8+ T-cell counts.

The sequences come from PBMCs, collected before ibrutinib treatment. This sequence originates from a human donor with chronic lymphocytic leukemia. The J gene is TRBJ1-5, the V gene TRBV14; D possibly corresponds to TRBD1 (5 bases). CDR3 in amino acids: CASSRGGPDQPQHF. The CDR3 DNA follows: TGTGCCAGCAGCCGTGGGGGTCCCGATCAGCCCCAGCATTTT.